The 7 T cell receptor beta chains listed next were all sequenced from one sample in a study of blood T cell repertoires in COVID-19. Data came from immunoSEQ multiplex PCR; TCRdb stores just in-frame clones and leaves some out. The sample carries tens of thousands of clones, roughly 78% recorded once. The specimen sequenced was peripheral blood. These receptors all come from a woman over 75 with acute or convalescent COVID-19.

The genes are TRBV7-3 and TRBJ2-1; TRBD2 matches 9 bases. V trimming: 1 base; J trimming: 7 bases; junction bases outside the gene matches: 5. Per germline, CDR1 SGHTA and CDR2 FQGTGA. The CDR3 loop spans 15 amino acids. In DNA form, the CDR3 reads TGTGCCAGCAGCTTAAGCGGGGGGGCTCATAATGAGCAGTTCTTC. Protein product: CASSLSGGAHNEQFF.

This clone turned up a few times. The chain employs TRBV27 and TRBJ2-1; 11 bases map to TRBD2. This CDR3 spans 15 amino acids. Trimming cost V 5 bases and J 7 bases; bases outside gene matches: 7. Germline CDR1 reads MNHEY; CDR2 reads SMNVEV (reference sequence). In DNA, the CDR3 is TGTGCCAGCAGTGTAGCGGGAGGGATCGGGAATGAGCAGTTCTTC. Residues: CASSVAGGIGNEQFF.

This rearrangement joins TRBV28 to TRBJ2-7; 11 bases match TRBD2. Trimming cost V 6 bases and J 2 bases; bases outside gene matches: 12. The CDR3 is 17 residues long. Germline values: CDR1 MDHEN, CDR2 SYDVKM. The CDR3 DNA follows: TGTGCCAGCAGCCCCGCTTCTAGCGGGAGGATCCCCTACGAGCAGTACTTC. Residues: CASSPASSGRIPYEQYF.

V is TRBV18 and J is TRBJ1-1, with D tentatively TRBD1 (5 bases). This CDR3 is 13 amino acids long. With 4 bases removed from V and 1 base from J, the gap between germline ends came to 7 bases. Germline CDR1 KGHSH, CDR2 LQKENI. CDR3 in DNA: TGTGCCAGCTCACGGGACTGGAACACTGAAGCTTTCTTT. It codes for CASSRDWNTEAFF.

This sequence joins TRBV19 and TRBJ1-1; D unresolved. Germline loops: CDR1 LNHDA, CDR2 SQIVND (reference sequence). The ends were cut back, 7 bases at V and 1 base at J, with 10 bases in the middle. The CDR3 runs 13 residues. The CDR3 DNA follows: TGTGCCAGTACCGATGCCGGGAACACTGAAGCTTTCTTT. It codes for CASTDAGNTEAFF.

The gene calls are TRBV7-8 and TRBJ2-3, with D perhaps matching TRBD1 (5 bases). This CDR3 is 15 amino acids long. V was shortened by 4 bases and J by 0 bases, with 11 bases between the two germline ends. CDR1 is SGHVS and CDR2 is FQNEAQ in the germline V gene. The CDR3 sequence: CASSSRQTSTDTQYF. CDR3 DNA: TGTGCCAGCAGCTCTAGACAGACTAGCACAGATACGCAGTATTTT.

The chain links TRBV2 to TRBJ1-1, with TRBD1 matching over 7 bases. The CDR3 loop spans 14 amino acids. Germline loops: CDR1 SNHLY, CDR2 FYNNEI. Unmatched junction bases numbered 6, after V lost 7 bases and J lost 1 base. DNA of the CDR3: TGTGCCAGCACTTTTGACAGGGAGAACACTGAAGCTTTCTTT. Protein: CASTFDRENTEAFF.